This TCR beta chain derives from a study of T cell clonality in common variable immunodeficiency. Trimming shortened V by 2 bases and J by 0 bases, and 12 bases separated the two germline ends. The CDR3 extends over 16 amino acids. The germline V gene has CDR1 SGHRS and CDR2 YFSETQ. Sequencing used immunoSEQ multiplex PCR; TCRdb keeps in-frame clones, though not all of them. The counts give roughly 40,000 clones, none of them seen only once; over 1.1% is held by the top ten. The study's findings and limits: CVID patient heterogeneity limited repertoire-clinical complication correlations. Compared with controls, CVID subjects had fewer shared TCRbeta clones.

For this clone: No antigen is known for it. The read ends 3 residues early relative to the CDR3; the germline J gene fills the gap.

The sequence came from a person aged 18 to 75 in good health. This sequence joins TRBV5-1 and TRBJ2-1, with a possible D match to TRBD1 (5 bases). The sequenced material came from peripheral blood mononuclear cells. The CDR3 sequence: CASSLQESSSYNEQFF. The CDR3 bases that were read are TGCGCCAGCAGCTTACAGGAGTCCAGCTCCTACAATGAG.